What follows are 14 T cell receptor beta chains derived from one specimen sequenced in a study of quantifying T cell responses using KT2 cells. Study overall: TCR alpha and beta constant-region primers primed reverse transcription of RNA.

The cDNA 3' end received a ligated oligonucleotide with a UMI. First-round PCR used three to five cycles and beta primers RC1.1 and RC1.2 covering TRBC1 and TRBC2. Via MiXCR, TCRdb re-called the UMI-ligation and nested PCR reads, giving one row per CDR3 protein. There are approximately 60,000 distinct CDR3 sequences in the sample; roughly an eighth occur only once, and about 9% lies in the top ten. Sequencing was done on a sample of PBMCs spiked with cells of the T cell clone KT2. The receptors come from a human donor.

V gene TRBV4-1 combines with J gene TRBJ2-5; the D is unclear. Between the trimmed V and J ends, which lost 1 base and 5 bases, there was a span of 5 bases. Germline assignment: CDR1 MGHRA and CDR2 YSYEKL. This CDR3 has 12 amino acids. As DNA, the CDR3 is TGCGCCAGCAGCCAAGGATCGGAGACCCAGTACTTC. Its translation: CASSQGSETQYF.

This clonotype was picked up many times. This chain links TRBV29-1 with TRBJ2-2; D not resolved. V was trimmed by 6 bases and J by 3 bases, leaving 8 bases between them. Germline V gene data show CDR1 as SQVTM and CDR2 as ANQGSEA. The CDR3 totals 12 residues. Written as DNA, the CDR3 is TGCAGCGTCGCAGGCTACACCGGGGAGCTGTTTTTT. This codes for CSVAGYTGELFF.

This clonotype was found a few times. V usage is TRBV11-2 and J usage is TRBJ2-2; 7 bases are a match to TRBD1. Germline V gene data show CDR1 as SGHAT and CDR2 as FQNNGV. Trimming cost V 4 bases and J 2 bases; bases outside gene matches: 4. There are 15 residues in the CDR3. CDR3 nucleotide sequence: TGTGCCAGCAGCTCACGGACAGGAAACACCGGGGAGCTGTTTTTT. Its protein is CASSSRTGNTGELFF.

This clonotype was counted at least ten times. The chain is built from TRBV29-1 and TRBJ1-5, with 9 bases that match TRBD1. Unmatched junction bases numbered 7, after V lost 2 bases and J lost 2 bases. Germline assignment: CDR1 SQVTM and CDR2 ANQGSEA. The CDR3 spans 16 residues. The CDR3 loop reads CSVEKRWTGGNQPQHF. The CDR3, as DNA: TGCAGCGTTGAAAAACGGTGGACAGGGGGCAATCAGCCCCAGCATTTT.

This chain connects TRBV3-1 to TRBJ2-7, with 10 bases matching TRBD1. The V gene end was trimmed by 4 bases and the J gene end by 5 bases; junction bases not matched to a gene: 5. Germline CDR1 LGHDT, CDR2 YNNKEL (reference sequence). The CDR3 has 14 residues. CDR3 coding DNA: TGTGCCAGCAGCCCCTCGGACAGGGGGAACGAGCAGTACTTC. Protein: CASSPSDRGNEQYF.

Worth noting for this clonotype: This may stem from a read error, because a much larger clone lies one nucleotide away. The chain's CDR3 is CASSAHQGTRYGYNF. The CDR3 bases are TGTGCCAGCAGCGCACATCAGGGGACGCGCTATGGCTACAACTTC. This chain links TRBV9 with TRBJ1-2; D may be TRBD1 (6 bases). Germline CDR1 reads SGDLS; CDR2 reads YYNGEE. This CDR3 contains 15 residues.

V and J are TRBV7-8 and TRBJ2-7; possibly TRBD1 for D (6 bases). V gave up 2 bases and J gave up 6 bases, with 17 bases separating them. The CDR3 extends over 15 amino acids. Germline loops: CDR1 SGHVS, CDR2 FQNEAQ. CDR3 in DNA: TGTGCCAGCAGCTTATCCCGGACAGTGAACGGCGAGCAGTACTTC. It translates to CASSLSRTVNGEQYF.

This clonotype was detected a few times. The chain is built from TRBV12-3 or TRBV12-4 and TRBJ2-1; D possibly matches TRBD1 or TRBD2 (5 bases each). Trimming pared 5 bases from V and 7 bases from J, leaving 18 bases between. The CDR3 is 15 residues long. The CDR3 spells CASSTTRDPGNEQFF. The DNA for the CDR3 is TGTGCCAGCAGTACTACCCGGGACCCGGGGAATGAGCAGTTCTTC.

A few counts support this clonotype. The gene calls are TRBV2 and TRBJ2-7, with 8 nucleotides matching TRBD2. The CDR3 length is 15 residues. From germline, CDR1 is SNHLY and CDR2 FYNNEI. Germline trimming cut 5 bases from V and 4 bases from J; bases unmatched to any gene: 10. CDR3 protein: CASSLAGSGRYEQYF. CDR3 coding DNA: TGTGCCAGCAGTTTAGCGGGAAGTGGAAGGTACGAGCAGTACTTC.

In this sample, this clonotype turned up a few times. The chain has TRBV18 and TRBJ2-2, with 7 bases fitting TRBD1. CDR1 is KGHSH, CDR2 LQKENI, per germline. Trimming took 3 bases from V and 6 from J; bases not matched to a gene: 7. The CDR3 has 15 residues. The CDR3 bases are TGTGCCAGCTCACCGGGACAGAACGGCGCCGGGGAGCTGTTTTTT. This gives the protein CASSPGQNGAGELFF. The variable domain in full, completed from reference TRBV18 and TRBJ2-2, reads NAGVMQNPRHLVRRRGQEARLRCSPMKGHSHVYWYRQLPEEGLKFMVYLQKENIIDESGMPKERFSAEFPKEGPSILRIQQVVRGDSAAYFCASSPGQNGAGELFFGEGSRLTVL.

The table lists this clonotype with a few counts. CDR3 region: CSATGTSGGVTDTQYF. CDR3 coding DNA: TGCAGTGCTACCGGGACTAGCGGGGGGGTAACAGATACGCAGTATTTT. This rearrangement joins TRBV20-1 to TRBJ2-3; TRBD2 matches 16 bases. The CDR3 totals 16 residues. Per the germline V gene, CDR1 is DFQATT and CDR2 is SNEGSKA (reference sequence). The junction had 4 bases not matched to a gene; V was cut back by 4 bases and J by 3 bases.

This clonotype has more than one count but fewer than ten. J is TRBJ2-7 and V is TRBV29-1, with D perhaps TRBD2 (5 bases). Trimming shortened V by 6 bases and J by 1 base, and 16 bases separated the two germline ends. CDR1 SQVTM and CDR2 ANQGSEA come from the germline V gene. The CDR3 is made up of 14 amino acids. The CDR3 sequence is CSVTRGAASYEQYF. Here the CDR3 DNA reads TGCAGCGTGACCCGAGGAGCGGCGTCCTACGAGCAGTACTTC.

The chain uses TRBV5-4 and TRBJ2-7; no reliable D call. The CDR3 totals 14 residues. Germline CDR1 reads SGHNT; CDR2 reads YYREEE (reference sequence). V dropped 0 bases and J dropped 5 bases, with 12 bases sitting between them. CDR3 nucleotides: TGTGCCAGCAGCTTGGACCAGAGGAACCACGAGCAGTACTTC. Its protein is CASSLDQRNHEQYF.

This clonotype has a count of ten or more. V usage is TRBV7-3 and J usage is TRBJ1-2, with TRBD1 identical over 7 bases. This CDR3 comprises 15 residues. The germline V gene has CDR1 SGHTA and CDR2 FQGTGA. The V segment lost 4 bases and the J segment 6 bases; nucleotides outside the gene matches: 11. The CDR3 loop reads CASSSTGEGRHGYTF. CDR3 coding DNA: TGTGCCAGCAGCTCAACAGGGGAAGGACGTCATGGCTACACCTTC. The entire variable domain, with the rest obtained from reference TRBV7-3 and TRBJ1-2, is as follows: GAGVSQTPSNKVTEKGKYVELRCDPISGHTALYWYRQSLGQGPEFLIYFQGTGAADDSGLPNDRFFAVRPEGSVSTLKIQRTERGDSAVYLCASSSTGEGRHGYTFGSGTRLTVV.